These 30 T cell receptor beta chains originate from one sample sequenced in a study of identical twins (dated by TCRdb to the mid-2010s). Libraries were constructed by 5' RACE. Sequencing was carried out with an Illumina HiSeq 2000. Starting from the raw public reads, TCRdb applied fastp trimming at Q25, assembled clones with MiXCR and retained in-frame beta chains. Identical CDR3 protein sequences are pooled into one entry, listed with their most common genes and DNA. Across this sample there are 600,000 to 850,000 distinct CDR3 sequences, with approximately 18% seen only once. The ten largest clones represent around 14% of the sample. These same data were also listed under a study on T cells expressing NK-cell markers.

Sequenced material: PBMCs. The source is a young woman in good health.

The V and J genes are TRBV14 and TRBJ2-5, with D maybe TRBD2 (6 bases). The V gene's germline CDR1 is SGHDN and CDR2 FVKESK. The germline V and J ends were trimmed by 6 bases and 4 bases, with 9 bases remaining between them. This CDR3 has 12 residues. The chain's CDR3 is CASRGRGETQYF. Written as DNA, the CDR3 is TGTGCCAGCAGAGGGCGGGGAGAGACCCAGTACTTC.

This chain links TRBV7-8 with TRBJ1-2, with a possible D match to TRBD1 (5 bases). The germline V and J ends were trimmed by 1 base and 4 bases, with 13 bases remaining between them. Germline lookup yields CDR1 SGHVS and CDR2 FQNEAQ. The CDR3 has 15 amino acids. The CDR3 loop reads CASSLDLGRLYGYTF. The CDR3 DNA follows: TGTGCCAGCAGCTTAGATCTGGGACGCCTCTATGGCTACACCTTC.

This clonotype was seen repeatedly, ten times or more. The V and J genes are TRBV6-6 and TRBJ1-5; D gene ambiguous. Trimming pared 7 bases from V and 2 bases from J, leaving 9 bases between. CDR1 and CDR2 (germline): MNHNY, SVGAGI (reference sequence). The CDR3 runs 13 residues. The CDR3, as DNA: TGTGCCAGCATGGGATCGGGCAATCAGCCCCAGCATTTT. As protein: CASMGSGNQPQHF.

This chain connects TRBV12-3 or TRBV12-4 to TRBJ1-4; perhaps TRBD1 as D (6 bases). This CDR3 region has 15 residues. Trimming stripped 4 bases from V and 4 bases from J, with 13 bases between. CDR3 region: CASSWTVHFNEKLFF. The CDR3 DNA reads as TGTGCCAGCAGTTGGACAGTCCATTTTAATGAAAAACTGTTTTTT.

The chain combines TRBV6-2 or TRBV6-3 with TRBJ2-1, with D tentatively TRBD1 (5 bases). Germline assignment: CDR1 MNHEY and CDR2 SVGEGT. This CDR3 region has 16 residues. Deletions cut 5 bases from V and 9 bases from J, with 23 bases between. Here the CDR3 reads CASSKGASWPLGEQFF. DNA for the CDR3: TGTGCCAGCAGTAAAGGGGCGAGCTGGCCTTTGGGTGAGCAGTTCTTC.

The chain links TRBV6-1 to TRBJ2-1, with unresolved D. The germline CDR1 and CDR2 sequences are MNHNS and SASEGT. V was cut by 5 bases and J by 8 bases, with 22 bases left in between. The CDR3 runs to 16 residues. In DNA, the CDR3 is TGTGCCAGCAGTCGGTCCCTTGGCAATCGTGGCGATGAGCAGTTCTTC. It yields the protein CASSRSLGNRGDEQFF.

The chain recombines TRBV6-2 or TRBV6-3 with TRBJ2-5; 8 nucleotides align to TRBD1. CDR3 size: 14 residues. CDR1 is MNHEY, CDR2 SVGEGT, per germline. Germline trimming cut 5 bases from V and 3 bases from J; bases unmatched to any gene: 5. CDR3 nucleotides: TGTGCCAGCAGTCGACGGACAGGGAAAGAGACCCAGTACTTC. Encoded protein: CASSRRTGKETQYF.

Here the CDR3 DNA reads TGTGCCAGCAGCAAAGGGACAGTTCAGGATCAGCCCCAGCATTTT. It specifies CASSKGTVQDQPQHF. The chain couples TRBV21-1 to TRBJ1-5; TRBD1 is the table's D call and was not checked against the DNA. TRBV21-1 is shown as a pseudogene. CDR3 size: 15 residues.

Here the CDR3 reads CASSQARKQRSYNEQFF. The CDR3 DNA follows: TGCGCCAGCAGCCAAGCAAGGAAACAGAGGTCCTACAATGAGCAGTTCTTC. The V call is TRBV4-1, the J call TRBJ2-1; D ambiguous. V was trimmed by 1 base and J by 1 base, leaving 14 bases between them. This CDR3 is 17 amino acids long. Germline-derived CDR1 and CDR2 are MGHRA and YSYEKL.

This clonotype was detected a few times. The V gene is TRBV27, the J gene TRBJ1-1; TRBD1 might be the D (6 bases). Germline CDR1 reads MNHEY; CDR2 reads SMNVEV (reference sequence). CDR3 size: 12 residues. The V end lost 8 bases, the J end lost 5 bases, and 12 bases lay between the germline ends. The CDR3 region is CASAKGGTEAFF. CDR3 nucleotides: TGTGCCAGCGCTAAGGGGGGAACTGAAGCTTTCTTT.

Only a few counts were recorded for this clonotype. This sequence joins TRBV6-6 and TRBJ2-4; D ambiguous. The V end was cut by 2 bases, the J end by 8 bases, with 10 bases between. The CDR3 runs 13 residues. CDR1 MNHNY and CDR2 SVGAGI come from the germline V gene (reference sequence). This CDR3 reads CASSYPNSHIQYF. The CDR3 nucleotides read TGTGCCAGCAGTTACCCAAATTCTCACATTCAGTACTTC.

This clonotype was picked up a small number of times. The chain uses TRBV12-3 or TRBV12-4 and TRBJ2-3; D is undetermined. Trimming removed 1 base at V and 4 bases at J, with 6 bases between. CDR3 length: 13 amino acids. CDR3 amino acids: CASSLVMSDTQYF. For the CDR3, the DNA is TGTGCCAGCAGTTTAGTTATGTCAGATACGCAGTATTTT.

This clonotype was picked up many times. The chain is built from TRBV7-8 and TRBJ2-5; 9 bases agree with TRBD2. Trimming at V came to 6 bases and at J to 1 base, leaving 0 bases not matched to a gene. The CDR3 spans 13 residues. Germline V gives CDR1 SGHVS, CDR2 FQNEAQ. This chain's CDR3 is CASRLAGQETQYF. As DNA, the CDR3 is TGTGCCAGCAGACTAGCGGGCCAAGAGACCCAGTACTTC. Drawing the rest from reference TRBV7-8 and TRBJ2-5, the complete variable domain is GAGVSQSPRYKVAKRGQDVALRCDPISGHVSLFWYQQALGQGPEFLTYFQNEAQLDKSGLPSDRFFAERPEGSVSTLKIQRTQQEDSAVYLCASRLAGQETQYFGPGTRLLVL.

This clonotype has a count of ten or more. This chain uses TRBV12-3 or TRBV12-4 with TRBJ1-2, with 8 bases fitting TRBD1. V lost 5 bases to trimming and J lost 2 bases; unmatched junction nucleotides: 4. The CDR3 contains 14 residues. CDR3 DNA: TGTGCCAGCAGTCCCCGGACAGGGAACTATGGCTACACCTTC. This gives the protein CASSPRTGNYGYTF.

Only a few counts were recorded for this clonotype. The chain combines TRBV12-3 or TRBV12-4 with TRBJ2-5, with 12 positions matching TRBD2. This CDR3 is built from 15 residues. Trimming cost V 2 bases and J 5 bases; bases outside gene matches: 3. CDR3 sequence (DNA): TGTGCCAGCAGTTTATCCCTAGCGGGAGGGGAGACCCAGTACTTC. This encodes CASSLSLAGGETQYF.

This clonotype was seen a few times. This sequence joins TRBV7-2 and TRBJ1-2; the D is unclear. Trimming removed 5 bases at V and 2 bases at J, with 15 bases between. CDR1 and CDR2 from the germline V gene are SGHTA and FQGNSA. The CDR3 loop spans 15 amino acids. CDR3 nucleotide sequence: TGTGCCAGCAGCCCTAGGCTGGGTTCGAACTATGGCTACACCTTC. It codes for CASSPRLGSNYGYTF. Full variable domain (rest looked up from reference TRBV7-2 and TRBJ1-2): GAGVSQSPSNKVTEKGKDVELRCDPISGHTALYWYRQSLGQGLEFLIYFQGNSAPDKSGLPSDRFSAERTGGSVSTLTIQRTQQEDSAVYLCASSPRLGSNYGYTFGSGTRLTVV.

This clonotype was detected a few times. The CDR3 sequence: CASLPGLANNEQFF. The DNA of the CDR3 is TGTGCCAGCCTACCGGGACTAGCCAACAATGAGCAGTTCTTC. This rearrangement joins TRBV12-3 or TRBV12-4 to TRBJ2-1; 9 bases are a match to TRBD2. The CDR3 spans 14 residues. J gave up 5 bases and V 8 bases, and 7 bases lay outside the gene matches.

CDR3 coding DNA: TGTGCCAGCAGCGTAGATGGAGGGTTTGGGGACTACGAGCAGTACTTC. Translation gives CASSVDGGFGDYEQYF. V usage is TRBV9 and J usage is TRBJ2-7; D may be TRBD2 (6 bases). CDR1 and CDR2 from the germline V gene are SGDLS and YYNGEE. The CDR3 totals 16 residues. Trimming removed 0 bases from V and 3 bases from J, with 16 bases in between.

This rearrangement joins TRBV12-3 or TRBV12-4 to TRBJ2-5; 7 nucleotides line up with TRBD2. This CDR3 region has 16 residues. V lost 6 bases, J lost 1 base, and 11 bases stayed unmatched. The CDR3 coding sequence is TGTGCCAGCAGCTCCATCGGGGGGACCATCCAAGAGACCCAGTACTTC. Protein sequence: CASSSIGGTIQETQYF.

This clonotype was detected a few times. The J gene is TRBJ2-7, the V gene TRBV7-2; 8 bases map to TRBD2. Per germline, CDR1 SGHTA and CDR2 FQGNSA. This CDR3 spans 16 amino acids. J was trimmed by 2 bases and V by 2 bases; bases with no gene match: 8. CDR3 loop: CASSLSRTSNAYEQYF. In DNA form, the CDR3 reads TGTGCCAGCAGCTTATCCCGGACTAGCAACGCCTACGAGCAGTACTTC.

This clonotype occurred a few times. This sequence joins TRBV10-2 and TRBJ2-1, with 9 positions matching TRBD2. The CDR3 loop spans 16 amino acids. The V segment lost 3 bases and the J segment 9 bases; nucleotides outside the gene matches: 12. The germline gives CDR1 WSHSY, CDR2 SAAADI. The CDR3 region has the DNA TGCGCCAGCAGTGATTGGCGGGAGGGCCGCTTGGGTGAGCAGTTCTTC. Translating it yields CASSDWREGRLGEQFF.

This clonotype was counted only a few times. The chain uses TRBV9 and TRBJ2-1; the match to TRBD2 covers 8 bases. The CDR3 runs 16 residues. The germline V gene has CDR1 SGDLS and CDR2 YYNGEE. With V trimmed by 0 bases and J by 10 bases, 12 bases remained unmatched. The CDR3 DNA sequence: TGTGCCAGCAGCGTAGTTCCCAGCGGGGGCCTTAGGGAGCAGTTCTTC. Translating it yields CASSVVPSGGLREQFF.

V gene TRBV24-1 combines with J gene TRBJ1-5, with a weak D call TRBD1 (6 bases). Trimming took off 9 bases at V and 2 bases at J, with 13 bases between the two ends. The length of the CDR3 is 14 residues. Germline V lookup: CDR1 KGHDR, CDR2 SFDVKD. CDR3 DNA: TGTGCCACCTACAACAGGGTGGGCAATCAGCCCCAGCATTTT. It codes for CATYNRVGNQPQHF.

This sequence joins TRBV9 and TRBJ2-7; no firm D call. CDR1 and CDR2 from the germline V gene are SGDLS and YYNGEE. The CDR3 covers 13 residues. V shed 0 bases and J shed 3 bases, with 7 bases lying between them. CDR3 region: CASSVGGNYEQYF. Written as DNA, the CDR3 is TGTGCCAGCAGCGTAGGCGGCAACTACGAGCAGTACTTC.

The chain has TRBV10-3 and TRBJ2-5; possibly TRBD2 for D (6 bases). CDR1 and CDR2 from the germline V gene are ENHRY and SYGVKD. The CDR3 length is 13 residues. Between the trimmed V and J ends, which lost 11 bases and 4 bases, there was a span of 17 bases. CDR3 coding DNA: TGTGCCGCCTCCGGGAGAGAGATAGAGACCCAGTACTTC. Encoded protein: CAASGREIETQYF.

The J gene is TRBJ2-1, the V gene TRBV3-1, with D uncertain. The germline V and J ends were trimmed by 10 bases and 3 bases, with 7 bases remaining between them. The CDR3 loop spans 11 amino acids. Germline V gives CDR1 LGHDT, CDR2 YNNKEL (reference sequence). CDR3 in amino acids: CAIRVYNEQFF. The CDR3, as DNA: TGTGCCATTCGGGTCTACAATGAGCAGTTCTTC.

This clonotype was seen a handful of times. The chain joins TRBV5-1 to TRBJ1-2; D call uncertain. Germline-derived CDR1 and CDR2 are SGHRS and YFSETQ. The CDR3 has 13 amino acids. V gave up 4 bases and J gave up 3 bases, with 10 bases separating them. As DNA, the CDR3 is TGCGCCAGCAGCACGGCTGAGGACTATGGCTACACCTTC. Its translation: CASSTAEDYGYTF.

DNA for the CDR3: TGTGCCAGCGGGGACACTGCGACGGGAGTTGCCGGGGAGCTGTTTTTT. Its translation: CASGDTATGVAGELFF. J is TRBJ2-2 and V is TRBV6-2 or TRBV6-3; tentatively, D is TRBD1 or TRBD2 (6 bases each). The CDR3 covers 16 residues. Germline V gene sequence: CDR1 MNHEY, CDR2 SVGEGT. Deletions cut 8 bases from V and 6 bases from J, with 22 bases between.

This clonotype was recorded once. The chain employs TRBV3-1 and TRBJ2-3; 7 nucleotides agree with TRBD1. Per the germline V gene, CDR1 is LGHDT and CDR2 is YNNKEL (reference sequence). With 1 base clipped from V and 0 bases from J, the junction kept 4 bases outside the gene matches. The CDR3 is 16 residues long. Here the CDR3 reads CASSQVPGQSTDTQYF. CDR3 in DNA: TGTGCCAGCAGCCAAGTACCGGGACAGAGCACAGATACGCAGTATTTT.

This clonotype has just a few counts. The V call is TRBV10-3, the J call TRBJ2-1; 7 nucleotides line up with TRBD1. CDR3 length: 16 amino acids. Germline assignment: CDR1 ENHRY and CDR2 SYGVKD. The ends lost 6 bases at V and 5 bases at J; junction bases unmatched: 13. CDR3 region: CAISITGVPDDNEQFF. In DNA, the CDR3 is TGTGCCATCAGCATTACAGGGGTGCCTGATGACAATGAGCAGTTCTTC.